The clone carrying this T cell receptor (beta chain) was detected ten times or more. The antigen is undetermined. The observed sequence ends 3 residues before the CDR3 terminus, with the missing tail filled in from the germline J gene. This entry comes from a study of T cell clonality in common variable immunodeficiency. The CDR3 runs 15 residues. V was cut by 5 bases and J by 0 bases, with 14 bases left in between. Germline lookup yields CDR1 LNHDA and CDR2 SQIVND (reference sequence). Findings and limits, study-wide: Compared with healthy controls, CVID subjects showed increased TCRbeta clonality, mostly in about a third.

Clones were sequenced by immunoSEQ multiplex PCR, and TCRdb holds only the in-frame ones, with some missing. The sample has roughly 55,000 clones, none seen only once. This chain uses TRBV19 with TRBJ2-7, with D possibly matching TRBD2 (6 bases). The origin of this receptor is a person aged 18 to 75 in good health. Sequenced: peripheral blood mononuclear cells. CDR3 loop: CASSAASVYSYEQYF. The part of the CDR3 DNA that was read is TGTGCCAGTAGTGCAGCTAGCGTCTACTCCTACGAG.